This entry features one T cell receptor (beta chain) sequence. Its antigen remains unknown. The sample originates from a study of cytomegalovirus exposure and HLA in healthy donors. Study-level results: TCR clusters originating in the first cohort tended to co-occur in the roughly 110 validation repertoires, according to a later analysis. CMV antigen specificity of three CMV-associated chains was confirmed in vitro. A list of 150 or so TCR beta chains associated with cytomegalovirus was given.

Clones were sequenced by immunoSEQ multiplex PCR, and TCRdb holds only the in-frame ones, with some missing. The table includes some 150,000 clones, about 86% detected once. The donors were part of the validation cohort of 120 subjects. That cohort was separate from the first cohort, which comprised 700 or so subjects. The CDR3 contains 17 residues. Trimming removed 8 bases from V and 1 base from J; junction bases left unmatched: 16. Germline values: CDR1 GTSNPN, CDR2 SVGIG (reference sequence). The V call is TRBV30, the J call TRBJ1-1; 10 bases align to TRBD1. The TCR originated in a woman in her late teens or twenties in good health and CMV-seropositive. Sequencing input: PBMCs. The CDR3 region is CALRTGGRNERNTEAFF. The CDR3 DNA is TGTGCCCTACGGACAGGGGGACGCAACGAGAGGAACACTGAAGCTTTCTTT. Full variable domain (missing parts from reference TRBV30 and TRBJ1-1): SQTIHQWPATLVQPVGSPLSLECTVEGTSNPNLYWYRQAAGRGLQLLFYSVGIGQISSEVPQNLSASRPQDRQFILSSKKLLLSDSGFYLCALRTGGRNERNTEAFFGQGTRLTVV.